One and the same sample provided the 4 T cell receptor beta chains below, sequenced in a study of technical replicates of blood from several donors. Assay: immunoSEQ multiplex PCR; the TCRdb copy retains only in-frame clones and omits some. The sample includes tens of thousands of clones, roughly 94% of them seen just once. Sequencing input: T cells isolated from PBMCs. These receptor sequences come from a human donor in good health.

The chain employs TRBV9 and TRBJ1-1, with 9 bases fitting TRBD1. This CDR3 region has 15 residues. Germline V CDR1 and CDR2: SGDLS, YYNGEE. Trimming took 4 bases from V and 3 from J; bases not matched to a gene: 7. In nucleotides, the CDR3 is TGTGCCAGCAGCCCGACAGGGGGGGGGTACACTGAAGCTTTCTTT. Protein sequence: CASSPTGGGYTEAFF.

J is TRBJ2-4 and V is TRBV19; D is possibly TRBD1 (7 bases). The CDR3 contains 13 residues. The germline CDR1 and CDR2 sequences are LNHDA and SQIVND (reference sequence). Deletions cut 7 bases from V and 6 bases from J, with 13 bases between. CDR3 in amino acids: CASMEGAGNIQYF. The CDR3 DNA sequence: TGTGCCAGTATGGAGGGGGCTGGAAACATTCAGTACTTC.

The rearrangement joins TRBV19 to TRBJ1-2; the match to TRBD1 covers 9 bases. CDR1 is LNHDA, CDR2 SQIVND, per germline (reference sequence). V lost 2 bases to trimming and J lost 2 bases; unmatched junction nucleotides: 3. The CDR3 sequence is 15 residues long. The CDR3: CASSISGTGNYGYTF. Here the CDR3 DNA reads TGTGCCAGTAGTATATCAGGGACAGGGAACTATGGCTACACCTTC.

The V and J genes are TRBV28 and TRBJ2-7, with D maybe TRBD1 (6 bases). Trimming pared 5 bases from V and 2 bases from J, leaving 16 bases between. The CDR3 is made up of 15 amino acids. The germline V gene encodes CDR1 MDHEN and CDR2 SYDVKM. CDR3 loop: CASSPGQNNAYEQYF. CDR3 DNA sequence: TGTGCCAGCAGTCCCGGACAGAACAATGCCTACGAGCAGTACTTC.